The 11 T cell receptor beta chains below were found in one sample sequenced in a study of cytotoxic CD8 clonotypes in ibrutinib-treated CLL. Repertoires were generated with immunoSEQ multiplex PCR, while TCRdb's copy carries only in-frame clones and drops some. The sample carries 40,000 or so clones, 45% to 50% recorded once. The sample was PBMCs, taken before ibrutinib treatment. Receptors originate from a human donor with chronic lymphocytic leukemia.

The gene calls are TRBV6-6 and TRBJ1-6, with 10 bases identical to TRBD1. The J segment lost 10 bases and the V segment lost 5 bases, leaving 5 bases of the junction unmatched. Germline V gene data show CDR1 as MNHNY and CDR2 as SVGAGI (reference sequence). The CDR3 consists of 14 residues. The CDR3 here is CASSAGTGESPLHF. The DNA for the CDR3 is TGTGCCAGCAGTGCCGGGACAGGGGAATCACCCCTCCACTTT.

This chain links TRBV9 with TRBJ1-5; D is unclear. CDR3 size: 14 residues. V was shortened by 0 bases and J by 4 bases, with 8 bases between the two germline ends. Germline CDR1 reads SGDLS; CDR2 reads YYNGEE. The CDR3 DNA is TGTGCCAGCAGCGTAGGTAGCGGAAATCAGCCCCAGCATTTT. It translates to CASSVGSGNQPQHF. Together with reference TRBV9 and TRBJ1-5, the CDR3 gives the full variable domain: DSGVTQTPKHLITATGQRVTLRCSPRSGDLSVYWYQQSLDQGLQFLIQYYNGEERAKGNILERFSAQQFPDLHSELNLSSLELGDSALYFCASSVGSGNQPQHFGDGTRLSIL.

The chain recombines TRBV30 with TRBJ1-2; D remains unclear. V lost 8 bases and J 6 bases, leaving 13 bases between the germline ends. The CDR3 covers 11 residues. Germline-derived CDR1 and CDR2 are GTSNPN and SVGIG (reference sequence). The CDR3 DNA follows: TGTGCCCGCCGGGCTGCGCATGGCTACACCTTC. This gives the protein CARRAAHGYTF.

In its sample, this clone was seen many times. This chain connects TRBV6-1 to TRBJ1-1; no reliable D call. Trimming took 3 bases from V and 5 from J, leaving 19 bases between them. The CDR3 spans 16 residues. CDR1 MNHNS and CDR2 SASEGT come from the germline V gene. The CDR3: CASSEDKKGGMTEAFF. The CDR3 DNA is TGTGCCAGCAGTGAGGATAAGAAGGGAGGGATGACTGAAGCTTTCTTT.

The rearrangement links TRBV30 to TRBJ2-4; TRBD2 matches 11 bases. The CDR3 has 16 amino acids. Germline assignment: CDR1 GTSNPN and CDR2 SVGIG (reference sequence). V lost 1 base and J lost 6; bases outside the gene matches: 8. The CDR3 is CAWSAGGLAEGNIQYF. CDR3 nucleotide sequence: TGTGCCTGGAGTGCCGGGGGACTAGCGGAGGGAAACATTCAGTACTTC.

This chain joins TRBV10-3 and TRBJ2-1; D gene unclear. The CDR3 has 16 amino acids. In germline, CDR1 is ENHRY, CDR2 SYGVKD. With 0 bases removed from V and 4 bases from J, the gap between germline ends came to 13 bases. The CDR3 loop reads CAISESRHNKYNEQFF. The CDR3 DNA follows: TGTGCCATCAGTGAGTCGCGCCACAACAAATACAATGAGCAGTTCTTC.

V is TRBV7-2 and J is TRBJ2-1; D tentatively reads TRBD1 or TRBD2 (5 bases each). This CDR3 has 16 residues. In germline, CDR1 is SGHTA, CDR2 FQGNSA. With 5 bases removed from V and 6 bases from J, the gap between germline ends came to 20 bases. CDR3 sequence (DNA): TGTGCCAGCAGCGGGACCCCAGGGCGCCCGTCCAATGAGCAGTTCTTC. Its translation: CASSGTPGRPSNEQFF.

The chain has TRBV5-6 and TRBJ1-2; no clear D. The CDR3 runs 14 residues. V was clipped by 2 bases and J by 0 bases, with 8 bases between them. Looked up from germline, CDR1 is SGHDT and CDR2 is YYEEEE. The CDR3, as DNA: TGTGCCAGCAGCTTCTCAAGTGCTAACTATGGCTACACCTTC. Its protein is CASSFSSANYGYTF.

V gene TRBV27 combines with J gene TRBJ1-5; unclear D gene. V lost 3 bases to trimming and J lost 5 bases, with 11 bases between them. Germline values: CDR1 MNHEY, CDR2 SMNVEV (reference sequence). The CDR3 loop spans 14 amino acids. The CDR3, as DNA: TGTGCCAGCAGTTTGGGCGCCTGGGATCAGCCCCAGCATTTT. It codes for CASSLGAWDQPQHF.

This chain links TRBV15 with TRBJ1-2; D ambiguous. The germline V gene has CDR1 LNHNV and CDR2 YYDKDF (reference sequence). Trimming took 0 bases from V and 4 from J, leaving 21 bases between them. This CDR3 region has 18 residues. CDR3 region: CATSREVLTVKKGYGYTF. CDR3 in DNA: TGTGCCACCAGCAGAGAGGTTTTGACCGTCAAGAAGGGCTATGGCTACACCTTC.

This clone was seen a few times. CDR3 nucleotides: TGTGCCAGCAGCTTATTACCGGGACTAGCGGATTACCAAGAGACCCAGTACTTC. As protein: CASSLLPGLADYQETQYF. The chain carries TRBV7-2 and TRBJ2-5, with 11 nucleotides matching TRBD2. CDR3 length equals 18 residues. CDR1 is SGHTA and CDR2 is FQGNSA in the germline V gene. Unmatched junction bases numbered 8, after V lost 2 bases and J lost 0 bases. Supplemented by reference TRBV7-2 and TRBJ2-5, the full variable domain reads GAGVSQSPSNKVTEKGKDVELRCDPISGHTALYWYRQSLGQGLEFLIYFQGNSAPDKSGLPSDRFSAERTGGSVSTLTIQRTQQEDSAVYLCASSLLPGLADYQETQYFGPGTRLLVL.